What follows is one TCR beta chain and its context. Its binding antigen is unknown. Base-call qualities are not available, and no considerably larger clone is one nucleotide away. This sample was included in a study of T cell responses to AZD1222 COVID-19 vaccine (TCRdb year 2021). About the investigation overall: Because spike-specific TCR depth and breadth did not differ between the two schedules, AZD1222 recipients who got a second dose at roughly 4 weeks were pooled with those who got a second dose at roughly 12 weeks. TCR sequencing covered 230 to 250 trial participants: some 210 given two doses of AZD1222 and 26 given two doses of MenACWY control vaccine. Trial participants were enrolled into age subgroups of 18-55, 56-69 and 70-plus years, which contained 148, 28 and 57 TCR-sequenced participants, respectively. Overall study outcomes, separate from this receptor: The 56-69-year group was small, and its depth increase did not reach significance, likely because of low power. Most participants were white British and females outnumbered males, and the authors suggested that clonal diversity may have been underestimated. Vaccine-associated CD4 TCRs spanned the whole spike protein, with dominant responses in regions 160-218 and 743-854. Because no samples from the day 14 peak response were available, repertoires could be characterized only after the peak T cell response. Only five to seven AZD1222 recipients were SARS-CoV-2 seropositive at baseline, limiting conclusions about previously exposed vaccinees. Spike-specific TCR breadth and depth rose significantly after two AZD1222 doses compared with day 0 and with MenACWY recipients. Epitopes outside the regions mutated in the B.1.351 and B.1.1.7 variants were reportedly recognized by nearly half of the unique spike-specific TCRs.

CDR1 is given as SNHLY and CDR2 as FYNNEI, both from the germline V gene. Trimming costs V 8 bases and J 10 bases, and their ends lie 9 bases apart. Reading from cysteine to phenylalanine, the CDR3 counts 11 amino acids. Only CDR3 DNA is held: 33 bases, read in frame from base 1. Interpreted using the paper, the time point label stands for: baseline before first vaccination. Vaccinee samples came from UK trials COV001 and COV002, including a single-blind randomized controlled phase 2/3 trial of AZD1222 (ChAdOx1 nCoV-19) in healthy adults. For TCRbeta chain sequencing, PBMC samples from trial participants were taken at day 0 and at day 28 after the second dose. The CDR3 regions of human TCRbeta chains were analyzed by immunosequencing. In the paper's pipeline: TCRs in the repertoires were compared against a reference library of SARS-CoV-2-specific TCRs that had been generated with the MIRA antigen-specificity platform. Breadth was defined as the fraction of unique TCRs that were SARS-CoV-2-associated, and depth was defined as the fraction of total T cells that were SARS-CoV-2-associated. Using the MIRA data, each spike-specific TCR was mapped to the spike region that the TCR reacts to and placed in a CD4 or CD8 class. Log10-transformed breadth and depth values were compared by one-way ANOVA with Sidak's multiple comparisons tests. In its TCRdb copy, this immuneACCESS table keeps in-frame sequences only and misses some clones. Where compared with another copy, unresolved V genes explain less than half of these, and the others have no known cause. V and J calls and clone size come straight from that table; D and trimming were deduced from the DNA. The sample data list over 150,000 clones, and around 88% of these were observed just once. The biggest ten clones account for 0.4% to 0.5% of the sample.

The rearranged chain carries TRBV2 and TRBJ1-6; possibly the D gene is TRBD1, per 6 matching bases. The TCR originated in an adult in good health. Sequenced here: peripheral blood, sampled on day 0 of AZD1222 vaccination. The CDR3 loop reads CASWGRSPLHF. The DNA sequence follows: TGTGCCAGCTGGGGGCGGTCACCCCTCCACTTT. When the CDR3 is completed using the reference TRBV2 and TRBJ1-6 genes on either side, the full variable domain is EPEVTQTPSHQVTQMGQEVILRCVPISNHLYFYWYRQILGQKVEFLVSFYNNEISEKSEIFDDQFSVERPDGSNFTLKIRSTKLEDSAMYFCASWGRSPLHFGNGTRLTVT.